This T cell receptor (beta chain) came from a study of CD8+CD57+ T cells in acquired aplastic anemia. Study observations and caveats: It was found that twenty-nine CD8+ CDR3 sequences were shared between patients and controls. Patients versus controls showed no significant CD8+ Simpson's diversity difference.

It was genomic DNA that served as the template for profiling TCR beta VDJ and CDR3. TCRdb re-analysed the reads in MiXCR, keeping a single row per CDR3 protein. The sample lists under 200,000 distinct CDR3 sequences; around half were seen once. Sequencing was done on patients that had shown CD8+CD57+ cell expansion by flow cytometry. Regarding this clonotype: Its antigen is unidentified.

The V and J ends lost 5 bases and 2 bases, in that order; junction bases with no gene match: 7. Germline V gene lookup returns CDR1 DFQATT and CDR2 SNEGSKA (reference sequence). The CDR3 is 14 amino acids. The sequence derives from a human donor with aplastic anemia. V is TRBV20-1 and J is TRBJ2-7; TRBD1 matches at 9 bases. Source material: sorted CD4+, CD8+, or CD8+CD57+ T cells (not recorded which) from PBMCs. The CDR3 spells CSARGQGRTYEQYF. The CDR3 nucleotides read TGCAGTGCTCGCGGACAGGGGCGAACCTACGAGCAGTACTTC.